This T cell receptor (beta chain) was identified during a study of cytomegalovirus exposure and HLA in healthy donors. Looking at the study overall: An early release of data contained approximately 80 million unique TCRs, which came from HLA-typed donors. The study placed approximately 78% of its 398 genotyped donors in the Caucasian-associated ancestry cluster.

Per germline, CDR1 SGHTA and CDR2 FQGNSA. CDR3 size: 17 residues. The junction had 10 bases not matched to a gene; V was cut back by 3 bases and J by 4 bases. About this clone itself: No antigen is known for it.

Both 60 Vbeta primers and 13 Jbeta primers went into the PCR. The assay was immunoSEQ multiplex PCR, and TCRdb's table has in-frame clones only and misses some. The sample includes roughly 110,000 clones. Study-level results: When presence/absence was analysed, sequencing depth was taken to be roughly uniform across donors.

This sequence was found in a man aged 25-40 years in good health and CMV-seronegative. The genes are TRBV7-2 and TRBJ1-4; 8 bases are shared with TRBD1. Sequencing was performed on PBMCs. The CDR3 coding sequence is TGTGCCAGCAGCTTGGCCAGGGGGCTCTTAGTTAATGAAAAACTGTTTTTT. Translating it yields CASSLARGLLVNEKLFF.